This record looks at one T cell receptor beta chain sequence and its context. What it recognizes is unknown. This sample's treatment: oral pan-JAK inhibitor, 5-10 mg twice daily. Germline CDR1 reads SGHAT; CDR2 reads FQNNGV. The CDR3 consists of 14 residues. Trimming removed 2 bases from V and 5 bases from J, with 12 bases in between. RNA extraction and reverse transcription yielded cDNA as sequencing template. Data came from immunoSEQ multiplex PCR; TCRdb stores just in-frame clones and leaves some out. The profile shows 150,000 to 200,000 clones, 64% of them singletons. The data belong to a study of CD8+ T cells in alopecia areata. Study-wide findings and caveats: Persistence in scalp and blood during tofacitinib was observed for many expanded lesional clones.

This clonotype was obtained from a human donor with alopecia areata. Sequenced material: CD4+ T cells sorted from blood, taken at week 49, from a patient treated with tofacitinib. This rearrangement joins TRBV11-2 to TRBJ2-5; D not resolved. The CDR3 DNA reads TGTGCCAGCAGCTTACTAAGTCCGGAGGAGACCCAGTACTTC. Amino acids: CASSLLSPEETQYF.